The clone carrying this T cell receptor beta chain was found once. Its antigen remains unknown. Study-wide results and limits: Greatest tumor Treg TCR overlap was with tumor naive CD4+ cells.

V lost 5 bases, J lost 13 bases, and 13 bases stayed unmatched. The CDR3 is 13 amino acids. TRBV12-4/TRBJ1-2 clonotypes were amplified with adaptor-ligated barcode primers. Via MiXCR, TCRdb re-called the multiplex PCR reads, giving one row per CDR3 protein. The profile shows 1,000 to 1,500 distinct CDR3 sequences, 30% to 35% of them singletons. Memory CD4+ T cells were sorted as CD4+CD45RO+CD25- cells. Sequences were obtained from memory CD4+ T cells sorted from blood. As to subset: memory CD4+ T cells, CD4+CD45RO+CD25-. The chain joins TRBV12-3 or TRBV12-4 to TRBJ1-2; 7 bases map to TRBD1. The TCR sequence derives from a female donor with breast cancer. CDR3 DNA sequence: TGTGCCAGCAGTCCCGCCACCGGGACAGAGCTCACCTTC. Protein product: CASSPATGTELTF.